The 27 T cell receptor beta chains listed next were all sequenced from one sample in a study of identical twins. TCRdb redid the calling of the 5' RACE reads with MiXCR, one entry per CDR3 protein. The sample yields around 1.7 million distinct CDR3 sequences, more than 30% seen once. Sequenced: cord blood. Source of these receptors: a newborn girl in good health.

Only a few counts were recorded for this clonotype. The chain combines TRBV21-1 with TRBJ2-7; TRBD1, as called in the table, went unchecked against the DNA. TRBV21-1 is shown as a pseudogene. This CDR3 region has 16 residues. The CDR3 protein is CASSKAKGSGSYEQYF. CDR3 bases: TGTGCCAGCAGCAAAGCAAAGGGGTCGGGGTCCTACGAGCAGTACTTC.

The chain carries TRBV21-1 and TRBJ2-7; the DNA was not compared with TRBD1, the D call given in the table. TRBV21-1 is a listed pseudogene. CDR3 length equals 13 residues. CDR3 sequence reads: CASSGPTGKEQYF. The CDR3 region has the DNA TGTGCCAGCAGCGGGCCGACAGGGAAGGAGCAGTACTTC.

This clonotype has only a few counts. The rearrangement joins TRBV6-4 to TRBJ2-7; no definite D call. The germline V gene encodes CDR1 MRHNA and CDR2 SNTAGT. This CDR3 is 18 amino acids long. With 3 bases removed from V and 0 bases from J, the gap between germline ends came to 21 bases. For the CDR3, the DNA is TGTGCCAGCAGTGAGAGACCTTTAAGAAGGGATAGCTCCTACGAGCAGTACTTC. Translating it yields CASSERPLRRDSSYEQYF.

In this sample, this clonotype turned up a few times. The chain carries TRBV7-9 and TRBJ1-2; D not certain. CDR1 is SEHNR and CDR2 is FQNEAQ in the germline V gene (reference sequence). The CDR3 is 14 amino acids. Trimming cost V 5 bases and J 0 bases, with 10 bases left between them. The CDR3 region has the DNA TGTGCCAGCAGCCCGACCCGGGCTAACTATGGCTACACCTTC. This codes for CASSPTRANYGYTF.

This sequence joins TRBV10-3 and TRBJ2-1; a possible D gene is TRBD1 (6 bases). This CDR3 has 14 residues. V lost 0 bases to trimming and J lost 6 bases, with 9 bases between them. Germline values: CDR1 ENHRY, CDR2 SYGVKD. CDR3 in amino acids: CAISESGTPNEQFF. As DNA, the CDR3 is TGTGCCATCAGTGAGTCAGGGACACCCAATGAGCAGTTCTTC.

The CDR3 sequence is CASSYKGQPTPAFF. CDR3 in DNA: TGTGCCAGCAGTTACAAGGGACAACCGACGCCCGCTTTCTTT. The chain carries TRBV6-6 and TRBJ1-1; tentatively, D is TRBD1 (6 bases). Trimming pared 2 bases from V and 11 bases from J, leaving 18 bases between. The CDR3 is 14 residues long. The germline CDR1 and CDR2 sequences are MNHNY and SVGAGI (reference sequence).

This clonotype occurred a few times. V usage is TRBV20-1 and J usage is TRBJ2-7; the D is unclear. This CDR3 is 12 amino acids long. The germline V gene encodes CDR1 DFQATT and CDR2 SNEGSKA (reference sequence). V lost 6 bases and J lost 3, with 12 bases in between. The CDR3 sequence is CSADPPDYEQYF. In nucleotides, the CDR3 is TGCAGTGCCGACCCCCCGGACTACGAGCAGTACTTC.

This clonotype was counted a few times. The gene calls are TRBV20-1 and TRBJ1-5, with TRBD1 as a possible D gene (6 bases). Trimming left V 7 bases short and J 2 bases short, with 15 bases between. Germline-derived CDR1 and CDR2 are DFQATT and SNEGSKA (reference sequence). The CDR3 contains 14 residues. CDR3 nucleotides: TGCAGTGGACAGGACGGAGCCGGCAATCAGCCCCAGCATTTT. Protein: CSGQDGAGNQPQHF.

This clonotype was counted a few times. The chain recombines TRBV12-3 or TRBV12-4 with TRBJ1-1; 7 nucleotides agree with TRBD1. This CDR3 is built from 12 residues. V was pared by 0 bases and J by 10 bases, with 2 bases of the junction left unmatched. The DNA of the CDR3 is TGTGCCAGCAGTTTAGCGCCAGGGGGAGCTTTCTTT. It yields the protein CASSLAPGGAFF.

This clonotype appeared a few times. The chain employs TRBV6-6 and TRBJ2-7; TRBD1 agrees at 8 bases. The J segment lost 0 bases and the V segment lost 6 bases, leaving 10 bases of the junction unmatched. Germline CDR1 MNHNY, CDR2 SVGAGI (reference sequence). CDR3 size: 16 residues. The CDR3 region has the DNA TGTGCCAGCAGACCCCCGACAGGGGATGGCTCCTACGAGCAGTACTTC. Residues: CASRPPTGDGSYEQYF.

As for this clonotype: A far more abundant clone sits one base away, making this likely a read error. J is TRBJ2-7 and V is TRBV12-3 or TRBV12-4, with D unclear. This CDR3 is built from 13 residues. CDR3 region: CASSLTRSYGQYF. The CDR3 DNA reads as TGTGCCAGCAGTCTGACGAGGTCCTACGGGCAGTACTTC.

This clonotype was counted a few times. The chain joins TRBV20-1 to TRBJ1-2, with 9 nucleotides matching TRBD1. Looked up from germline, CDR1 is DFQATT and CDR2 is SNEGSKA (reference sequence). Trimming removed 3 bases from V and 4 bases from J; junction bases left unmatched: 15. The CDR3 loop spans 17 amino acids. The CDR3 coding sequence is TGCAGTGCTAGCGCAGGGACAGGGAAGCTGCTTGCCTATGGCTACACCTTC. Translation gives CSASAGTGKLLAYGYTF.

This chain uses TRBV4-1 with TRBJ2-3, with D perhaps TRBD2 (5 bases). The CDR3 sequence is 13 residues long. Germline V gives CDR1 MGHRA, CDR2 YSYEKL. Trimming stripped 4 bases from V and 6 bases from J, with 11 bases between. The CDR3 region has the DNA TGCGCCAGCAGCCGATTTGGGAGTGATACGCAGTATTTT. Protein product: CASSRFGSDTQYF.

This chain links TRBV6-2 or TRBV6-3 with TRBJ2-6, with unresolved D. Germline CDR1 MNHEY, CDR2 SVGEGT. Trimming took 8 bases from V and 4 from J, leaving 6 bases between them. The CDR3 length is 12 residues. The CDR3 region is CASQRGANVLTF. The CDR3, as DNA: TGTGCCAGCCAAAGAGGGGCCAACGTCCTGACTTTC.

In regard to this clonotype: A read error may produce the germline difference seen at one junction end. This chain joins TRBV2 and TRBJ2-4; possibly TRBD1 for D (7 bases). The J call may be wrong; the DNA end is better matched by TRBJ2-7. CDR3 length equals 13 residues. In germline, CDR1 is SNHLY, CDR2 FYNNEI. The CDR3 sequence is CVSIRQGLNEQYF. The DNA for the CDR3 is TGTGTCAGCATCAGACAGGGACTTAACGAGCAGTACTTC.

The rearrangement links TRBV20-1 to TRBJ2-7; D might be TRBD2 (6 bases). Per the germline V gene, CDR1 is DFQATT and CDR2 is SNEGSKA (reference sequence). The V end was cut by 4 bases, the J end by 3 bases, with 13 bases between. The CDR3 is 13 amino acids. CDR3 in amino acids: CSATTGLHYEQYF. CDR3 coding DNA: TGCAGTGCTACTACGGGACTCCACTACGAGCAGTACTTC.

The rearrangement joins TRBV29-1 to TRBJ1-1; D gene unclear. Trimming removed 8 bases from V and 4 bases from J, with 14 bases in between. The CDR3 is 12 residues long. Germline assignment: CDR1 SQVTM and CDR2 ANQGSEA. CDR3 sequence (DNA): TGCAGCCCCCCTCTCGGGAGCACTGAAGCTTTCTTT. Translation: CSPPLGSTEAFF.

This clonotype was observed many times. CDR3 DNA: TGCAGTGCTGGACTCCGGGACAGCGTCTACACCTTC. Amino acids: CSAGLRDSVYTF. The rearrangement joins TRBV20-1 to TRBJ1-2, with 7 bases aligning to TRBD1. CDR1 and CDR2 (germline): DFQATT, SNEGSKA (reference sequence). Trimming at V came to 5 bases and at J to 10 bases, leaving 10 bases not matched to a gene. This CDR3 is built from 12 residues.

This clonotype was seen a handful of times. The V and J genes are TRBV10-3 and TRBJ1-4; D is perhaps TRBD1 (5 bases). Trimming removed 0 bases at V and 8 bases at J, with 13 bases between. This CDR3 has 15 residues. CDR1 is ENHRY, CDR2 SYGVKD, per germline. In DNA form, the CDR3 reads TGTGCCATCAGTGAGTCTTTCGGGGGAGCCGAAAAACTGTTTTTT. Protein product: CAISESFGGAEKLFF.

This clonotype was recorded once. This may come from a read error, since a much larger clone is one base off. The chain couples TRBV5-8 to TRBJ2-7, with D perhaps TRBD2 (5 bases). Looked up from germline, CDR1 is SGHTS and CDR2 is YDEGEE. CDR3 length: 14 residues. Deletions cut 3 bases from V and 1 base from J, with 11 bases between. The CDR3 region is CASSSLRLSYEQYF. In DNA, the CDR3 is TGTGCCAGCAGCTCCCTGAGACTATCCTACGAGCAGTACTTC.

J is TRBJ1-5 and V is TRBV27; D is undetermined. This CDR3 has 18 amino acids. Trimming left V 4 bases short and J 1 base short, with 20 bases between. From germline, CDR1 is MNHEY and CDR2 SMNVEV (reference sequence). In DNA, the CDR3 is TGTGCCAGCAGTTCCCTGCCAGGTTGGCCTCCAAGCAATCAGCCCCAGCATTTT. It yields the protein CASSSLPGWPPSNQPQHF.

V gene TRBV9 combines with J gene TRBJ2-1, with 10 bases aligning to TRBD2. Judging by the DNA end, TRBJ2-7 fits better; the J call may be wrong. The CDR3 extends over 15 amino acids. Germline V CDR1 and CDR2: SGDLS, YYNGEE. The CDR3 here is CASSYLAGEGNEQYF. The CDR3 coding sequence is TGTGCCAGCAGCTACCTAGCGGGAGAGGGCAATGAGCAGTACTTC.

This clonotype was recorded once. One end of the junction varies from germline; a read error may be responsible. The chain recombines TRBV10-3 with TRBJ2-7, with 7 bases identical to TRBD1. Germline CDR1 reads ENHRY; CDR2 reads SYGVKD. CDR3 length: 13 amino acids. CDR3 coding DNA: TGTGTCATCAGTGAGTCGACAGGGTACGAGCAGTACTTC. Amino acid sequence: CVISESTGYEQYF.

This clonotype has just a few counts. The J gene is TRBJ1-2, the V gene TRBV2; TRBD1 aligns across 8 bases. The CDR3 totals 17 residues. Germline V gives CDR1 SNHLY, CDR2 FYNNEI. J was trimmed by 2 bases and V by 1 base; bases with no gene match: 9. This chain's CDR3 is CASSEVARQGRNYGYTF. CDR3 nucleotides: TGTGCCAGCAGTGAAGTAGCCCGACAGGGGAGAAACTATGGCTACACCTTC.

The chain joins TRBV20-1 to TRBJ1-1, with TRBD1 matching over 9 bases. J lost 4 bases, V lost 6 bases, and 9 bases had no gene match. Germline V gene sequence: CDR1 DFQATT, CDR2 SNEGSKA (reference sequence). The CDR3 runs 14 residues. In DNA form, the CDR3 reads TGCAGTGCACATTTCCGGGACAGGGCCACTGAAGCTTTCTTT. This encodes CSAHFRDRATEAFF.

This clonotype has only a few counts. V is TRBV6-5 and J is TRBJ2-1; TRBD2 matches at 8 bases. The CDR3 sequence is 15 residues long. CDR1 and CDR2 from the germline V gene are MNHEY and SVGAGI. The J segment lost 7 bases and the V segment lost 0 bases, leaving 5 bases of the junction unmatched. The DNA for the CDR3 is TGTGCCAGCAGTTACTCCCAGCGGGAGCGGAATGAGCAGTTCTTC. Residues: CASSYSQRERNEQFF.

The CDR3 loop is CASSKGIAGRIGPFYGYTF. CDR3 sequence (DNA): TGTGCCAGCAGCAAAGGGATAGCAGGGAGGATCGGGCCTTTCTATGGCTACACCTTC. The chain uses TRBV21-1 and TRBJ1-2. TRBV21-1 is labeled a pseudogene. This CDR3 region has 19 residues.